The source of this T cell receptor beta chain is a study of cytomegalovirus exposure and HLA in healthy donors. Findings of the study overall: A later analysis reportedly found that, within productive TCRs, an Asian-associated ancestry cluster had fewer N-insertions than the mean observed across the approximately 700 donors. A later analysis found most CMV-associated TCR beta chains apparently HLA-restricted.

The ends were cut back, 2 bases at V and 2 bases at J, with 9 bases in the middle. The length of the CDR3 is 14 residues. Germline CDR1 is SGHAT and CDR2 is FQNNGV. Vbeta (60) and Jbeta (13) primers were used in the PCR. Only in-frame clones appear in the TCRdb table, and some are missing; sequencing was by immunoSEQ multiplex PCR. Of about 98,000 clones listed, approximately 74% are singletons. Turning to this clone: What it binds is not known.

The clonotype was recovered from a male donor in good health and CMV-seronegative. The chain employs TRBV11-2 and TRBJ1-1, with a tentative D call TRBD1 (6 bases). Material: PBMCs. CDR3 bases: TGTGCCAGCAGCTTAAGGACAGCAAACACTGAAGCTTTCTTT. This sequence encodes CASSLRTANTEAFF.